Listed below are T cell receptor beta chains from one sample, sequenced in a study of T cells in Graves' hyperthyroidism and ophthalmopathy. One entry per CDR3 protein results from TCRdb running MiXCR on the multiplex PCR reads. The sample yields some 440,000 distinct CDR3 sequences, approximately 15% seen once. What was sequenced was blood. The source of these receptors is a woman under 30 with Graves' hyperthyroidism. CDR3s include the opening cysteine and the closing phenylalanine or tryptophan. The D gene is left open where the match is weak. Some rows have no size entry. The others give once, few or many, or a class for an expanded clone.

size | D | J | V | DNA | CDR3
many | . | TRBJ1-4 | TRBV20-1 | TGCAGTGCTAGTCTGGGGAAGGAGGAAAAACTGTTTTTT | CSASLGKEEKLFF
many | TRBD2 | TRBJ2-5 | TRBV20-1 | TGCAGTGCTAGAGCCACCGCCTCGACTAGCGGGGCATCACAAGAGACCCAGTACTTC | CSARATASTSGASQETQYF
many | . | TRBJ2-7 | TRBV28 | TGTGCCAGCAGTCCCCCGACAGAAACGTACGAGCAGTACTTC | CASSPPTETYEQYF
many | . | TRBJ1-1 | TRBV5-4 | TGTGCCAGCAGCAGGTCTGGACGGCTGAACACTGAAGCTTTCTTT | CASSRSGRLNTEAFF
. | . | TRBJ2-2 | TRBV6-5 | TGTGCCAGCAGTTACGGAGCAAGTACCGGGGAGCTGTTTTTT | CASSYGASTGELFF
many | . | TRBJ2-1 | TRBV20-1 | TGCAGTGCATCCTCCTACAATGAGCAGTTCTTC | CSASSYNEQFF
many | . | TRBJ2-7 | TRBV12-3/TRBV12-4 | TGTGCCAGCAGGACAGCTGGTACCTACGAGCAGTACTTC | CASRTAGTYEQYF
many | . | TRBJ1-1 | TRBV12-3/TRBV12-4 | TGTGCCAGCAGTCCCGACAGATTTGACACTGAAGCTTTCTTT | CASSPDRFDTEAFF
many | . | TRBJ2-2 | TRBV18 | TGTGCCAGCTCACCAGGACAGAAGAACACCGGGGAGCTGTTTTTT | CASSPGQKNTGELFF
many | TRBD2 | TRBJ2-7 | TRBV7-3 | TGTGCCAGCAGCCCGGGGGGGGTCCTCTCCTACGAGCAGTACTTC | CASSPGGVLSYEQYF
few | . | TRBJ2-3 | TRBV20-1 | TGCAGTGCTAGGCCTGGGCCGGATACGCAGTATTTT | CSARPGPDTQYF
many | TRBD1 | TRBJ1-1 | TRBV6-4 | TGTGCCAGCAGTGACTCGACAGGGGAAGCTTTCTTT | CASSDSTGEAFF
many | TRBD2 | TRBJ2-7 | TRBV28 | TGTGCCAGCAGTTCAGCTAGCGGGAGGAAGTACGAGCAGTACTTC | CASSSASGRKYEQYF
few | . | TRBJ2-7 | TRBV27 | TGTGCCAGCAGTTCGTCGATTGGACCCTACGAGCAGTACTTC | CASSSSIGPYEQYF
few | . | TRBJ1-5 | TRBV7-6 | TGTGCCAGCAGCCCATATGGGAATCAGCCCCAGCATTTT | CASSPYGNQPQHF
. | TRBD2 | TRBJ2-7 | TRBV19 | TGTGCCAGTGCCGCGGGAGGGCCGTACGAGCAGTACTTC | CASAAGGPYEQYF
many | . | TRBJ2-1 | TRBV7-9 | TGTGCCAGCAGCTGGTCCTACAATGAGCAGTTCTTC | CASSWSYNEQFF
. | . | TRBJ1-1 | TRBV20-1 | TGCAGTGCTAGAGATCGAAGGACTGAAGCTTTCTTT | CSARDRRTEAFF
few | . | TRBJ1-2 | TRBV5-1 | TGCGCCAGCAGCTTGGGTCTGGATGGCTACACCTTC | CASSLGLDGYTF
. | TRBD2 | TRBJ2-3 | TRBV9 | TGTGCCAGCTCCGAGGAAGCACTAGCGGGAGGATTCACAGATACGCAGTATTTT | CASSEEALAGGFTDTQYF
many | TRBD2 | TRBJ2-1 | TRBV11-3 | TGTGCCAGCAGCTTAGATGGGGCGGGGGGGAGTGAGCAGTTCTTC | CASSLDGAGGSEQFF
. | . | TRBJ2-2 | TRBV28 | TGTGCCAGCCGTGGGCAGGGAAAAAACACCGGGGAGCTGTTTTTT | CASRGQGKNTGELFF
. | . | TRBJ1-6 | TRBV6-1 | TGTGCCAGCAGTGACGTAGAACCCCTCCACTTT | CASSDVEPLHF
many | TRBD2 | TRBJ2-5 | TRBV29-1 | TGCAGCGTTGAAGAGCCTAGCGGAAACCAAGAGACCCAGTACTTC | CSVEEPSGNQETQYF
. | TRBD1 | TRBJ2-7 | TRBV10-3 | TGTGCCATCAGTGTAAAGGGGGCCACCTACGAGCAGTACTTC | CAISVKGATYEQYF
many | . | TRBJ2-7 | TRBV2 | TGTGCCAGCAGTGAAGGAACTTGGGGGACCTACGAGCAGTACTTC | CASSEGTWGTYEQYF
many | . | TRBJ2-7 | TRBV20-1 | TGCAGTGCTACAAAGTCTCAGCCTCGTCAGACTTACGAGCAGTACTTC | CSATKSQPRQTYEQYF
many | . | TRBJ2-1 | TRBV3-1 | TGTGCCAGCAGCCAAGACAACCCAGGGACCAATGAGCAGTTCTTC | CASSQDNPGTNEQFF
. | . | TRBJ1-5 | TRBV19 | TGTGCCAGTAACAACAGGCGGAATCAGCCCCAGCATTTT | CASNNRRNQPQHF
. | TRBD1 | TRBJ1-4 | TRBV11-2 | TGTGCCGGCAGCTTAGAACAGGGGGCAACTAATGAAAAACTGTTTTTT | CAGSLEQGATNEKLFF
many | . | TRBJ2-3 | TRBV5-5 | TGTGCCAGCACGAGTGAGGGGGGACGCACAGATACGCAGTATTTT | CASTSEGGRTDTQYF
hyperexpanded | . | TRBJ2-5 | TRBV7-2 | TGTGCCAGCAGCTTTGCGATTAGATCCCAAGAGACCCAGTACTTC | CASSFAIRSQETQYF
many | TRBD2 | TRBJ2-3 | TRBV28 | TGTGCCAGCAGTTTATGGCGACTAGCCCTGGCGGGCGGCACAGATACGCAGTATTTT | CASSLWRLALAGGTDTQYF
. | . | TRBJ1-5 | TRBV18 | TGTGCCAGCACCCCGGGGGAGGCTCGAAGTCAGCCCCAGCATTTT | CASTPGEARSQPQHF
many | TRBD2 | TRBJ2-5 | TRBV2 | TGTGCCAGCAGTCGCCTAGCGGGAGGACGGGAGACCCAGTACTTC | CASSRLAGGRETQYF
. | TRBD1 | TRBJ1-2 | TRBV4-3 | TGCGCCAGCAGCCGCCAAAGAGGACAGGGGGCTGGCTACACCTTC | CASSRQRGQGAGYTF
few | . | TRBJ2-1 | TRBV12-3/TRBV12-4 | TGTGCCAGCAGTTTCAGGTTCTTC | CASSFRFF
. | TRBD1 | TRBJ2-7 | TRBV5-1 | TGCGCCAGCAGCTTGGTCTCTGGACAGGGGCAGTACGAGCAGTACTTC | CASSLVSGQGQYEQYF
. | . | TRBJ2-7 | TRBV3-1 | TGTGCCAGCAGCCAAGGCGCCCAGGGGGGTTACGAGCAGTACTTC | CASSQGAQGGYEQYF
. | TRBD1 | TRBJ2-1 | TRBV19 | TGTGCCAGTAGTACTGGACAGGGGGCGCACCCTGAGCAGTTCTTC | CASSTGQGAHPEQFF